The 5 T cell receptor beta chains reported below all come from one sample, sequenced in a study of T cell repertoires in cytomegalovirus infection. TCRdb used MiXCR to reprocess the reads, holding one entry per CDR3 protein. The sample yields 500,000 to 600,000 distinct CDR3 sequences, 16% seen once. The sequenced material came from CD8+ T cells from PBMCs. These receptors were obtained from a human donor in good health (CMV status not recorded). Some clones in this sample may be carry-over from other donors' samples.

The rearrangement joins TRBV20-1 to TRBJ2-2; D is perhaps TRBD1 (5 bases). This CDR3 spans 13 amino acids. V was shortened by 7 bases and J by 0 bases, with 9 bases between the two germline ends. Germline values: CDR1 DFQATT, CDR2 SNEGSKA (reference sequence). The DNA of the CDR3 is TGCAGTGGAAACAGGCCGAACACCGGGGAGCTGTTTTTT. It encodes CSGNRPNTGELFF.

This clonotype came up many times. The chain joins TRBV7-9 to TRBJ1-2; 12 bases match TRBD1. V trimming: 5 bases; J trimming: 4 bases; junction bases outside the gene matches: 17. Germline V CDR1 and CDR2: SEHNR, FQNEAQ (reference sequence). The CDR3 length is 19 residues. The DNA of the CDR3 is TGTGCCAGCAGCCCCCCTAGGGGGACAGGGGGCGCGGCCACCTATGGCTACACCTTC. Residues: CASSPPRGTGGAATYGYTF. The variable domain in full, completed from reference TRBV7-9 and TRBJ1-2, reads DTGVSQNPRHKITKRGQNVTFRCDPISEHNRLYWYRQTLGQGPEFLTYFQNEAQLEKSRLLSDRFSAERPKGSFSTLEIQRTEQGDSAMYLCASSPPRGTGGAATYGYTFGSGTRLTVV.

Only one count was recorded for this clonotype. The chain is built from TRBV27 and TRBJ1-2; 7 nucleotides agree with TRBD1. The V gene end was trimmed by 7 bases and the J gene end by 7 bases; junction bases not matched to a gene: 3. The CDR3 has 11 residues. Germline values: CDR1 MNHEY, CDR2 SMNVEV (reference sequence). The DNA for the CDR3 is TGTGCCAGCAAGGGGGCAATTGGCTACACCTTC. Its translation: CASKGAIGYTF.

This clonotype occurred many times. The chain combines TRBV7-9 with TRBJ2-5, with a tentative D call TRBD2 (6 bases). V was cut by 6 bases and J by 1 base, with 21 bases left in between. The CDR3 loop spans 17 amino acids. Looked up from germline, CDR1 is SEHNR and CDR2 is FQNEAQ (reference sequence). CDR3 DNA sequence: TGTGCCAGCAGACTAAGCCCCTCCCGGGACTTCCAAGAGACCCAGTACTTC. It codes for CASRLSPSRDFQETQYF.

This clonotype was counted at least ten times. This chain connects TRBV7-9 to TRBJ1-1; D is uncertain. The length of the CDR3 is 13 residues. V lost 5 bases to trimming and J lost 5 bases, with 12 bases between them. The V gene's germline CDR1 is SEHNR and CDR2 FQNEAQ (reference sequence). CDR3 sequence (DNA): TGTGCCAGCAGCACTGCGATGGGGACTGAAGCTTTCTTT. It translates to CASSTAMGTEAFF.